Here is one T cell receptor (beta chain) with its context. This clonotype was seen repeatedly, ten times or more. The clone's antigen remains unknown. No base qualities exist here, and no much larger clone lies one base off it. Taken from cysteine to phenylalanine, the CDR3 has 16 residues. The sequence is cut down to CDR3 DNA, 48 bases in frame from base 1. CDR1 SGHAT and CDR2 FQNNGV are derived from the germline V gene. V is cut back by 2 bases and J by 0 bases, with 4 bases in the junction unmatched. Every donor in the study was a healthy Caucasian. The twin cohort comprised three pairs of female monozygotic twins, all aged roughly 18 to 29 years. The RNA used for TCR libraries was isolated from peripheral blood mononuclear cells. The data were taken from a study of identical twins (dated by TCRdb to about 2016). Looking at the study overall: TCR alpha and beta repertoires from monozygotic twins, unrelated adults of various ages and cord blood were deep-sequenced to test whether fetal clonotypes persist. Replicate twin experiments were performed at different times using different library preparation protocols to rule out contamination.

Library generation was performed with 5' RACE. Data came from an Illumina HiSeq 2000. Template switching introduced a universal primer binding site; the final cDNA contained a unique molecular identifier, enabling accurate counting of TCR cDNA molecules. First-strand cDNA for TCR alpha and beta chains was synthesized from specific primers in the conserved constant-segment region. To control for contamination, every cDNA library was double barcoded, receiving both a SMART-Mk sample barcode and Illumina barcodes. Two successive PCR steps introduced TruSeq adapter sequences along with Illumina sample barcodes. TCR alpha and beta cDNA libraries were sequenced on the Illumina HiSeq platform with custom primers. Regarding the original processing steps: MiGEC processed the raw reads to extract unique molecular identifiers, while MiXCR was used to determine the CDR3 positions. Recombination models were inferred per individual with the repgenHMM and IGoR tools using an EM algorithm. The tcR package in R was used for shared clonotype analysis, with sharing normalized by the product of cloneset sizes. Out-of-frame nonproductive sequences were analyzed to study raw recombination free of thymic and clonal selection effects. TCRdb trimmed the raw reads at Q25, called clones with MiXCR and kept productive beta chains. Records with the same CDR3 protein are collapsed into one entry carrying the most frequent genes and DNA. TCRdb's processing, not the study's, gives the V and J calls here. Here the sample has about 570,000 distinct CDR3 sequences; roughly 9.9% occur a single time. The top ten hold under 3.5% of the sample.

The paper's findings and limits, for the study overall: Because the same donors could not be followed over many years, the conclusions depended on cross-sectional statistical analysis. Abundant cord blood beta clonotypes had fewer insertions, young adult naive repertoires showed a similar but weaker trend, and memory repertoires showed no such trend. In monozygotic twins, recombination models systematically underestimated out-of-frame TCR alpha sharing, but the models matched the sharing seen between unrelated individuals. Invariant T cells such as MAIT and iNKT could partly confound zero-insertion analyses, though diverse VJ usage argued against this for most clonotypes. In beta out-of-frame sequences, excess twin sharing was weaker, because having fewer shared sequences lowered the signal-to-noise ratio. Out-of-frame TCR alpha sequences shared between twins showed an excess of low generation-probability sequences compared with coincidental sharing between unrelated individuals.

This sample was shared with a second study, whose subject was yellow fever vaccine responses in identical twins. From that second study: The T cell response to vaccination in identical twins was reported by the authors to appear partly convergent and partly personalized. Focusing on identical twins, the study followed the T cell clones that responded to the vaccine, and did so with precision.

The sequencing input was PBMCs. The receptor comes from a young woman in good health. In this chain, TRBV11-2 is recombined with TRBJ2-3; 8 junctional bases match TRBD2. At the DNA level, the sequence is TGTGCCAGCAGCTTAAGCGGGGGAACTAGCACAGATACGCAGTATTTT. It translates as CASSLSGGTSTDTQYF.